This T cell receptor (beta chain) was recovered during a study of T cells in Graves' hyperthyroidism and ophthalmopathy. Study outcomes and limitations: Most thyroid clonotypes expanded above 0.001 were also detected in blood.

Amplified TCR beta CDR3 regions derived from RNA transcripts. Primed by the HTBI set, a first-round RT-PCR was run on the TCR CDR3. TCRdb itself ran the multiplex PCR reads through MiXCR, one entry per CDR3 protein. The repertoire holds 500,000 to 600,000 distinct CDR3 sequences, about 43% seen once, with about 8% in the top ten. This clonotype was observed at least ten times. Its specificity is unknown. There are 15 residues in the CDR3. Germline CDR1 and CDR2: SGHAT and FQNNGV. V was trimmed by 2 bases and J by 5 bases, leaving 12 bases between them. This clonotype was obtained from a woman between 18 and 29 years old with Graves' hyperthyroidism. What was sequenced was peripheral blood or thyroid tissue (not recorded which). The chain is built from TRBV11-2 and TRBJ2-2; TRBD1 or TRBD2 may be the D gene (5 bases each). The CDR3 is CASSLLGPGTGELFF. CDR3 DNA: TGTGCCAGCAGCTTATTGGGGCCGGGAACCGGGGAGCTGTTTTTT.